Listed below are T cell receptor beta chains from one sample, sequenced in a study of blood T cell repertoires in COVID-19. Some clones are missing from TCRdb's copy, which holds only in-frame ones; the method was immunoSEQ multiplex PCR. The data contain 130,000 to 150,000 clones, around 83% of them singletons. Material: PBMCs or T cells enriched from blood (not recorded which). These receptors came from a woman aged 45-65 years who had been exposed to COVID-19. Both conserved end residues are part of each CDR3. A D gene is named only where the DNA matches it firmly. The size field is filled for only some rows; it gives once, few, many or a size class.

len: 12
j_gene: TRBJ1-3
abundance: -
d_gene: -
v_gene: TRBV6-6
CDR3aa: CASSYLREAIYF
CDR3nt: TGTGCCAGCAGTTATCTCAGGGAGGCCATATATTTT

len: 15
j_gene: TRBJ1-1
abundance: once
d_gene: -
v_gene: TRBV6-5
CDR3aa: CASSYEGRVNTEAFF
CDR3nt: TGTGCCAGCAGTTACGAGGGCAGAGTGAACACTGAAGCTTTCTTT

len: 16
j_gene: TRBJ1-2
abundance: -
d_gene: -
v_gene: TRBV3-1/TRBV3-2
CDR3aa: CASSRTEPRMGARYTF
CDR3nt: TGTGCCAGCAGCCGTACAGAGCCCCGTATGGGAGCGCGCTACACCTTC

len: 18
j_gene: TRBJ1-6
abundance: -
d_gene: TRBD1
v_gene: TRBV6-6
CDR3aa: CASSPRSGGFSYNSPLHF
CDR3nt: TGTGCCAGCAGTCCCAGATCAGGGGGCTTTTCCTATAATTCACCCCTCCACTTT

len: 12
j_gene: TRBJ1-2
abundance: -
d_gene: -
v_gene: TRBV7-9
CDR3aa: CASSPRSKGYTF
CDR3nt: TGTGCCAGCAGCCCCCGGTCGAAGGGCTACACCTTC

len: 16
j_gene: TRBJ2-1
abundance: -
d_gene: TRBD2
v_gene: TRBV4-3
CDR3aa: CASSHTSGGSYNEQFF
CDR3nt: TGCGCCAGCAGCCACACTAGCGGGGGGTCCTACAATGAGCAGTTCTTC

len: 15
j_gene: TRBJ2-1
abundance: -
d_gene: -
v_gene: TRBV4-3
CDR3aa: CASSVVEGAYNEQFF
CDR3nt: TGCGCCAGCAGCGTCGTGGAGGGCGCCTACAATGAGCAGTTCTTC

len: 14
j_gene: TRBJ1-2
abundance: -
d_gene: TRBD1
v_gene: TRBV7-8
CDR3aa: CASSSRDSYYGYTF
CDR3nt: TGTGCCAGCAGCTCCCGGGACAGTTACTATGGCTACACCTTC

len: 13
j_gene: TRBJ2-6
abundance: -
d_gene: -
v_gene: TRBV24-1
CDR3aa: CATSGKGDNVLTF
CDR3nt: TGTGCCACCAGTGGTAAGGGGGACAACGTCCTGACTTTC

len: 17
j_gene: TRBJ2-5
abundance: once
d_gene: TRBD2
v_gene: TRBV7-8
CDR3aa: CASSLGLAGGSQETQYF
CDR3nt: TGTGCCAGCAGCTTAGGCTTAGCGGGGGGATCCCAAGAGACCCAGTACTTC

len: 15
j_gene: TRBJ2-2
abundance: -
d_gene: TRBD1
v_gene: TRBV12-5
CDR3aa: CASAPDRAGTGELFF
CDR3nt: TGTGCTAGTGCCCCCGACAGGGCGGGCACCGGGGAGCTGTTTTTT

len: 15
j_gene: TRBJ1-5
abundance: once
d_gene: -
v_gene: TRBV27
CDR3aa: CASSPYRQGGSPQHF
CDR3nt: TGTGCCAGCAGCCCCTATAGGCAGGGAGGTTCGCCCCAGCATTTT

len: 19
j_gene: TRBJ2-6
abundance: -
d_gene: -
v_gene: TRBV27
CDR3aa: CASSSLLTGISSGANVLTF
CDR3nt: TGTGCCAGCAGCTCACTATTGACAGGAATCAGCTCTGGGGCCAACGTCCTGACTTTC

len: 15
j_gene: TRBJ2-1
abundance: -
d_gene: TRBD2
v_gene: TRBV15
CDR3aa: CATSRGGGRADEQFF
CDR3nt: TGTGCCACCAGCAGAGGGGGCGGGAGGGCGGATGAGCAGTTCTTC

len: 14
j_gene: TRBJ1-3
abundance: -
d_gene: TRBD1
v_gene: TRBV10-1
CDR3aa: CASSQGDSGNTIYF
CDR3nt: TGCGCCAGCAGCCAGGGGGATTCTGGAAACACCATATATTTT

len: 14
j_gene: TRBJ1-3
abundance: -
d_gene: -
v_gene: TRBV27
CDR3aa: CASSSQAGGNTIYF
CDR3nt: TGTGCCAGCAGTTCTCAGGCGGGCGGAAACACCATATATTTT

len: 14
j_gene: TRBJ1-1
abundance: few
d_gene: -
v_gene: TRBV5-1
CDR3aa: CASSSEYRNTEAFF
CDR3nt: TGCGCCAGCAGCTCGGAGTATAGGAACACTGAAGCTTTCTTT

len: 16
j_gene: TRBJ2-1
abundance: -
d_gene: TRBD2
v_gene: TRBV9
CDR3aa: CASSVDPSGGANEQFF
CDR3nt: TGTGCCAGCAGCGTAGACCCTAGCGGGGGGGCGAATGAGCAGTTCTTC

len: 13
j_gene: TRBJ1-5
abundance: -
d_gene: -
v_gene: TRBV29-1
CDR3aa: CSVGQGSNQPQHF
CDR3nt: TGCAGCGTTGGTCAGGGGAGCAATCAGCCCCAGCATTTT

len: 15
j_gene: TRBJ1-6
abundance: -
d_gene: -
v_gene: TRBV6-5
CDR3aa: CASSYIQAPNSPLHF
CDR3nt: TGTGCCAGCAGTTACATCCAGGCCCCGAATTCACCCCTCCACTTT

len: 17
j_gene: TRBJ1-3
abundance: many
d_gene: TRBD1
v_gene: TRBV4-1
CDR3aa: CASSQEAFRTGKNTIYF
CDR3nt: TGCGCCAGCAGCCAGGAAGCTTTCAGGACAGGAAAGAACACCATATATTTT

len: 15
j_gene: TRBJ1-5
abundance: -
d_gene: TRBD1
v_gene: TRBV7-8
CDR3aa: CASRPGTGSNQPQHF
CDR3nt: TGTGCCAGCAGACCCGGGACAGGTAGCAATCAGCCCCAGCATTTT

len: 15
j_gene: TRBJ2-7
abundance: -
d_gene: TRBD1
v_gene: TRBV27
CDR3aa: CASSLRQGRGYEQYF
CDR3nt: TGTGCCAGCAGTTTAAGACAGGGAAGAGGGTACGAGCAGTACTTC

len: 15
j_gene: TRBJ2-7
abundance: -
d_gene: TRBD1
v_gene: TRBV5-6
CDR3aa: CASSLGLGRGPEQYF
CDR3nt: TGTGCCAGCAGCTTGGGCCTAGGCAGGGGGCCCGAGCAGTACTTC

len: 17
j_gene: TRBJ2-6
abundance: once
d_gene: -
v_gene: TRBV7-2
CDR3aa: CASTGLEGAPGANVLTF
CDR3nt: TGTGCCAGCACGGGCCTGGAGGGGGCCCCGGGGGCCAACGTCCTGACTTTC

len: 16
j_gene: TRBJ2-2
abundance: few
d_gene: TRBD2
v_gene: TRBV3-1/TRBV3-2
CDR3aa: CASSQVTGGNTGELFF
CDR3nt: TGTGCCAGCAGCCAAGTTACGGGGGGAAACACCGGGGAGCTGTTTTTT

len: 13
j_gene: TRBJ2-1
abundance: -
d_gene: -
v_gene: TRBV19
CDR3aa: CASSSRRPAEQFF
CDR3nt: TGTGCCAGTAGTTCCCGGAGGCCAGCCGAGCAGTTCTTC